The 29 T cell receptor beta chains given below trace back to one sample, sequenced in a study of cytomegalovirus exposure and HLA in healthy donors. 13 Jbeta primers and 60 Vbeta primers were used for the PCR. Only in-frame clones appear in the TCRdb table, and some are missing; sequencing was by immunoSEQ multiplex PCR. The top ten hold 20% to 25% of the sample, which has tens of thousands of clones, about 66% seen once. Sample: PBMCs. The origin of the receptors is a woman in her forties or fifties in good health and CMV-seropositive.

This clone came up many times. This chain joins TRBV2 and TRBJ1-1; D might be TRBD1 (6 bases). Germline CDR1 SNHLY, CDR2 FYNNEI. V shed 10 bases and J shed 1 base, with 13 bases lying between them. CDR3 size: 13 residues. CDR3 bases: TGTGCCACACAGGGTCTGGGGAACACTGAAGCTTTCTTT. Its protein is CATQGLGNTEAFF.

The rearrangement joins TRBV27 to TRBJ1-2; the match to TRBD1 covers 12 bases. V shed 8 bases, J shed 8 bases, and the junction held 6 bases outside the gene matches. The CDR3 length is 13 residues. The germline gives CDR1 MNHEY, CDR2 SMNVEV (reference sequence). The CDR3 loop reads CASLGQGAFGYTF. CDR3 nucleotides: TGTGCCAGCTTGGGACAGGGGGCGTTCGGCTACACCTTC.

V usage is TRBV4-2 and J usage is TRBJ1-2; D not resolved. V gave up 1 base and J gave up 8 bases, with 11 bases separating them. Per germline, CDR1 LGHNA and CDR2 YNFKEQ. The CDR3 has 13 amino acids. In DNA form, the CDR3 reads TGTGCCAGCAGCCAAGGGGCGTTGGAAGGCTACACCTTC. Protein: CASSQGALEGYTF.

The chain recombines TRBV6-1 with TRBJ1-5, with D perhaps matching TRBD1 (6 bases). Germline values: CDR1 MNHNS, CDR2 SASEGT. V shed 4 bases and J shed 1 base, with 8 bases lying between them. The CDR3 runs to 14 residues. CDR3 in amino acids: CASSVQGSNQPQHF. Written as DNA, the CDR3 is TGTGCCAGCAGTGTACAGGGAAGCAATCAGCCCCAGCATTTT.

This CDR3 reads CSARDKETQYF. CDR3 bases: TGCAGTGCTAGGGACAAAGAGACCCAGTACTTC. V and J are TRBV20-1 and TRBJ2-5; TRBD1 might be the D (5 bases). Between the trimmed V and J ends, which lost 3 bases and 3 bases, there was a span of 5 bases. Germline V gene sequence: CDR1 DFQATT, CDR2 SNEGSKA (reference sequence). The CDR3 contains 11 residues.

As DNA, the CDR3 is TGTGCCAGCAGCTTCGGACAGGGCACCCAGCCCCAGCATTTT. As protein: CASSFGQGTQPQHF. V gene TRBV7-8 combines with J gene TRBJ1-5; 8 bases fit TRBD1. Germline CDR1 and CDR2: SGHVS and FQNEAQ. V shed 3 bases, J shed 7 bases, and the junction held 5 bases outside the gene matches. The length of the CDR3 is 14 residues.

J is TRBJ2-1 and V is TRBV27, with 9 bases lining up with TRBD2. With 4 bases clipped from V and 2 bases from J, the junction kept 9 bases outside the gene matches. Looked up from germline, CDR1 is MNHEY and CDR2 is SMNVEV (reference sequence). The CDR3 consists of 17 residues. Here the CDR3 reads CASSWSLGGGAYNEQFF. The CDR3 nucleotides are TGTGCCAGCAGTTGGTCGCTAGGCGGGGGGGCCTACAATGAGCAGTTCTTC.

Points on this clone: Other DNA sequences of this sample code for an identical CDR3. The chain combines TRBV4-1 with TRBJ1-2; 9 positions match TRBD1. The CDR3 is made up of 13 amino acids. Looked up from germline, CDR1 is MGHRA and CDR2 is YSYEKL. V lost 3 bases to trimming and J lost 5 bases; unmatched junction nucleotides: 1. CDR3 DNA sequence: TGCGCCAGCAGCCACGGACAGGGGTATGGCTACACCTTC. This sequence encodes CASSHGQGYGYTF.

The chain is built from TRBV7-2 and TRBJ1-2; a weak D match, TRBD1 (5 bases). The V gene lost 5 bases and the J gene lost 8 bases, with 18 bases spanning the gap. Germline V gene sequence: CDR1 SGHTA, CDR2 FQGNSA. The CDR3 totals 14 residues. The CDR3 coding sequence is TGTGCCAGCAGCGCCTTGGGGGGGGTAAGCGGCTACACCTTC. Its protein is CASSALGGVSGYTF.

V gene TRBV9 combines with J gene TRBJ1-1; 7 bases are a match to TRBD1. J was trimmed by 5 bases and V by 3 bases; bases with no gene match: 7. The CDR3 consists of 14 residues. The germline V gene has CDR1 SGDLS and CDR2 YYNGEE. The CDR3 DNA follows: TGTGCCAGCAGCGAACAGGGGATAGGGACTGAAGCTTTCTTT. Residues: CASSEQGIGTEAFF.

This chain connects TRBV5-6 to TRBJ1-2, with D maybe TRBD1 (5 bases). Between the trimmed V and J ends, which lost 5 bases and 4 bases, there was a span of 15 bases. The CDR3 extends over 14 amino acids. Germline V gene lookup returns CDR1 SGHDT and CDR2 YYEEEE. As DNA, the CDR3 is TGTGCCAGCAGATCTAGGGGACTGGGCTATGGCTACACCTTC. Its protein is CASRSRGLGYGYTF.

The genes are TRBV11-2 and TRBJ1-1, with D unresolved. The V gene lost 5 bases and the J gene lost 11 bases, with 12 bases spanning the gap. CDR1 SGHAT and CDR2 FQNNGV come from the germline V gene. The CDR3 has 11 amino acids. The CDR3 here is CASSDYKEAFF. In DNA, the CDR3 is TGTGCCAGCAGCGACTACAAGGAGGCTTTCTTT.

This clone has only a few counts. J is TRBJ2-7 and V is TRBV18, with D perhaps matching TRBD1 (6 bases). Trimming removed 6 bases at V and 3 bases at J, with 18 bases between. The CDR3 is 15 residues long. Germline V gene sequence: CDR1 KGHSH, CDR2 LQKENI. CDR3 DNA sequence: TGTGCCAGCTCGGACATACAGGGTGTTGACTACGAGCAGTACTTC. Translated: CASSDIQGVDYEQYF.

This clone was seen only a few times. This rearrangement joins TRBV6-5 to TRBJ2-7; 9 bases are shared with TRBD1. There are 15 residues in the CDR3. V lost 2 bases, J lost 1 base, and 3 bases stayed unmatched. Looked up from germline, CDR1 is MNHEY and CDR2 is SVGAGI. In nucleotides, the CDR3 is TGTGCCAGCAGTTACGGGACAGGGAGTTCCTACGAGCAGTACTTC. It encodes CASSYGTGSSYEQYF.

The V and J genes are TRBV19 and TRBJ1-6, with no clear D. V was trimmed by 3 bases and J by 0 bases, leaving 3 bases between them. The germline CDR1 and CDR2 sequences are LNHDA and SQIVND (reference sequence). There are 14 residues in the CDR3. The CDR3 DNA follows: TGTGCCAGTAGTATCGTCTCCTATAATTCACCCCTCCACTTT. Translated: CASSIVSYNSPLHF.

This clone was detected once. The J gene is TRBJ1-1, the V gene TRBV5-5, with D tentatively TRBD1 (6 bases). Trimming took 3 bases from V and 5 from J, leaving 17 bases between them. The CDR3 has 15 residues. Looked up from germline, CDR1 is SGHKS and CDR2 is YYEKEE (reference sequence). The CDR3 loop reads CASSYGGQYRTEAFF. The CDR3 DNA reads TGTGCCAGCAGCTACGGAGGACAGTATAGGACTGAAGCTTTCTTT.

Comment on this clone: Other DNA sequences within the sample encode an identical CDR3. This chain joins TRBV30 and TRBJ1-6; possible D gene TRBD1, 5 bases. There are 13 residues in the CDR3. Germline V lookup: CDR1 GTSNPN, CDR2 SVGIG (reference sequence). The ends were cut back, 0 bases at V and 8 bases at J, with 8 bases in the middle. The CDR3 nucleotides read TGTGCCTGGAGTGTGCAGGGCGATTCACCCCTCCACTTT. Protein product: CAWSVQGDSPLHF.

V gene TRBV2 combines with J gene TRBJ2-7, with 9 bases identical to TRBD1. The CDR3 is 15 residues long. Trimming took 4 bases from V and 0 from J; bases not matched to a gene: 4. The V gene's germline CDR1 is SNHLY and CDR2 FYNNEI. The CDR3 region is CASSAWGQGSYEQYF. CDR3 in DNA: TGTGCCAGCAGTGCATGGGGACAGGGCTCCTACGAGCAGTACTTC.

The chain is built from TRBV27 and TRBJ1-1; 9 bases are shared with TRBD1. The CDR3 runs to 15 residues. Germline values: CDR1 MNHEY, CDR2 SMNVEV (reference sequence). The V and J ends lost 5 bases and 5 bases, in that order; junction bases with no gene match: 9. CDR3 sequence (DNA): TGTGCCAGCAGTCCGGACAGGGGTGGGAAAACTGAAGCTTTCTTT. This gives the protein CASSPDRGGKTEAFF.

This clone was detected once. The CDR3, as DNA: TGTGCCTGGAGTGTGAGGGACAACCAGCCCCAGCATTTT. The encoded protein is CAWSVRDNQPQHF. The V gene is TRBV30, the J gene TRBJ1-5, with D perhaps TRBD1 (6 bases). V lost 0 bases and J lost 7, with 10 bases in between. Germline values: CDR1 GTSNPN, CDR2 SVGIG (reference sequence). This CDR3 contains 13 residues.

This clone was recorded once. This chain connects TRBV7-8 to TRBJ2-2, with D possibly TRBD1 on 6 matching bases. The CDR3 contains 16 residues. V lost 5 bases and J lost 6, with 19 bases in between. Germline V CDR1 and CDR2: SGHVS, FQNEAQ. The CDR3 DNA follows: TGTGCCAGCAGCGGAACAGGGAAAGGTCCCTCCGGGGAGCTGTTTTTT. This codes for CASSGTGKGPSGELFF.

CDR3 region: CAISDGSGGAGYNEQFF. The CDR3 nucleotides are TGTGCCATCAGTGATGGTAGCGGGGGGGCAGGATACAATGAGCAGTTCTTC. V is TRBV10-3 and J is TRBJ2-1; the match to TRBD2 covers 11 bases. The CDR3 runs to 17 residues. The V gene end was trimmed by 3 bases and the J gene end by 4 bases; junction bases not matched to a gene: 8. Looked up from germline, CDR1 is ENHRY and CDR2 is SYGVKD.

J is TRBJ2-7 and V is TRBV11-2; no clear D gene. This CDR3 is 14 amino acids long. Germline lookup yields CDR1 SGHAT and CDR2 FQNNGV. V shed 0 bases and J shed 0 bases, with 6 bases lying between them. CDR3 in amino acids: CASSLEPGSYEQYF. The CDR3 DNA reads as TGTGCCAGCAGCTTAGAGCCCGGCTCCTACGAGCAGTACTTC.

This chain connects TRBV30 to TRBJ2-3, with 11 bases fitting TRBD2. The CDR3 runs to 15 residues. With V trimmed by 0 bases and J by 3 bases, 2 bases remained unmatched. CDR1 GTSNPN and CDR2 SVGIG come from the germline V gene (reference sequence). The chain's CDR3 is CAWSVSSGGTDTQYF. The CDR3 bases are TGTGCCTGGAGTGTATCTAGCGGGGGGACAGATACGCAGTATTTT.

This sequence joins TRBV20-1 and TRBJ1-2, with TRBD1 matching over 7 bases. Germline V gives CDR1 DFQATT, CDR2 SNEGSKA (reference sequence). The CDR3 has 11 residues. V trimming: 3 bases; J trimming: 9 bases; junction bases outside the gene matches: 4. CDR3 DNA: TGCAGTGCTAGGGACAGGCTGAGCTACACCTTC. Translated: CSARDRLSYTF.

This chain links TRBV5-6 with TRBJ1-2; a weak D match, TRBD1 (6 bases). This CDR3 spans 14 amino acids. The germline CDR1 and CDR2 sequences are SGHDT and YYEEEE. V lost 2 bases to trimming and J lost 3 bases, with 11 bases between them. In DNA, the CDR3 is TGTGCCAGCAGCTTTTCGACAGGACACTATGGCTACACCTTC. Its translation: CASSFSTGHYGYTF.

This sequence joins TRBV13 and TRBJ1-4; 9 bases are a match to TRBD1. The V and J ends lost 4 bases and 6 bases, in that order; junction bases with no gene match: 3. The CDR3 has 14 amino acids. Germline lookup yields CDR1 PRHDT and CDR2 FYEKMQ (reference sequence). The CDR3 DNA reads as TGTGCCAGCAGCTATAGGACAGGGGATGAAAAACTGTTTTTT. Its translation: CASSYRTGDEKLFF.

The rearrangement uses TRBV19 and TRBJ2-3; 8 bases agree with TRBD1. CDR1 and CDR2 from the germline V gene are LNHDA and SQIVND (reference sequence). The CDR3 loop spans 14 amino acids. The V segment lost 7 bases and the J segment 2 bases; nucleotides outside the gene matches: 5. CDR3 DNA: TGTGCCAGTAACCCGGACAGGGACACAGATACGCAGTATTTT. As protein: CASNPDRDTDTQYF.

The chain joins TRBV7-9 to TRBJ2-2; a weak D match, TRBD2 (6 bases). This CDR3 has 17 residues. V was cut by 4 bases and J by 0 bases, with 15 bases left in between. Germline assignment: CDR1 SEHNR and CDR2 FQNEAQ (reference sequence). The CDR3 is CASSSLGRGANTGELFF. The CDR3 DNA sequence: TGTGCCAGCAGCTCCCTGGGGCGGGGCGCGAACACCGGGGAGCTGTTTTTT.